These T cell receptor beta chains were read from a single sample in a study of T cells expressing NK-cell markers. TCRdb reworked the 5' RACE reads into one entry per CDR3 protein, no DNA. The specimen's table records about 410,000 distinct CDR3 sequences. The sequenced sample consisted of blood T cells: a sorted CD56 or NKG2C T cell subset, CD4+ or CD8+ T cells, or bulk PBMC T cells (not recorded which). These TCRs come from a woman in her forties or fifties in good health. The CDR3 runs from the conserved cysteine through the conserved F or W.

V	J	length	CDR3
TRBV12-3/TRBV12-4	TRBJ2-1	12	CASSFVTGLEFF
TRBV12-3/TRBV12-4	TRBJ2-1	11	CASRRLNEQFF
TRBV6-4	TRBJ2-3	15	CASRAQLLSTDTQYF
TRBV6-5	TRBJ1-5	15	CASSYSLDINQPQHF
TRBV4-2	TRBJ1-1	15	CASSQNRGLVAEAFF
TRBV7-8	TRBJ2-3	14	CASSSGRGTDTQYF
TRBV24-1	TRBJ2-1	16	CATRASGSGTSNEQFF
TRBV12-3/TRBV12-4	TRBJ1-5	15	CASSARDWGNQPQHF
TRBV11-3	TRBJ2-5	14	CASSSRQGQETQYF
TRBV7-2	TRBJ2-4	15	CASPPDGLAKNIQYF
TRBV9	TRBJ2-3	15	CASSVTDSYTDTQYF
TRBV2	TRBJ2-5	14	CASSTGTREETQYF
TRBV7-8	TRBJ2-1	19	CASSLARTSGRDSYNEQFF
TRBV7-6	TRBJ1-1	15	CASSGQTNLNTEAFF
TRBV6-1	TRBJ2-7	15	CASQEAGGPIGEQYF
TRBV12-3/TRBV12-4	TRBJ1-4	15	CASSLRDRSNEKLFF
TRBV5-1	TRBJ2-5	15	CASSLLADHLETQYF
TRBV4-2	TRBJ2-7	14	CASSQEVGAYEQYF
TRBV20-1	TRBJ1-5	15	CSARSLLGGNQPQHF
TRBV19	TRBJ1-1	14	CASSNAGARTEAFF
TRBV20-1	TRBJ1-4	15	CSARGSLGIPEKLFF
TRBV5-5	TRBJ2-2	14	CASQGWGMVGELFF
TRBV12-3/TRBV12-4	TRBJ2-3	15	CASSQDGHPTDTQYF
TRBV12-3/TRBV12-4	TRBJ2-1	11	CASRTGTEQFF
TRBV20-1	TRBJ2-1	12	CSARGGAGEQFF
TRBV6-2/TRBV6-3	TRBJ1-2	13	CASSWGTRNGYTF
TRBV7-7	TRBJ2-1	13	CASSFRLNNEQFF
TRBV29-1	TRBJ2-4	13	CSVSKGAKNIQYF
TRBV29-1	TRBJ2-4	12	CSVVSAWNIQYF
TRBV29-1	TRBJ2-1	13	CSVEGKGSNEQFF
TRBV25-1	TRBJ1-2	12	CASSDPIGGYTF
TRBV11-2	TRBJ2-1	16	CASSLVSSGSINEQFF
TRBV24-1	TRBJ2-2	16	CATSDLEREQAGELFF
TRBV25-1	TRBJ2-5	14	CASSGTGGGKTQYF
TRBV9	TRBJ2-1	16	CASSVDGPSSYNEQFF
TRBV12-3/TRBV12-4	TRBJ2-7	14	CASSNLRVSGEQYF